Here is one T cell receptor beta chain with its context. The CDR3 is 15 residues long. Trimming took 1 base from V and 6 from J, leaving 17 bases between them. Germline-derived CDR1 and CDR2 are GTSNPN and SVGIG (reference sequence). The data were obtained in a study of shared clonotypes between healthy human individuals. The assay was immunoSEQ multiplex PCR, and TCRdb's table has in-frame clones only and misses some. The table has 950,000 to 1,100,000 clones, 70% to 80% seen once; the top ten hold roughly 0.65%. The specimen was memory CD4+ T cells from PBMCs. Indicated subset: CD45RA-negative fraction. The source of this sequence is a young man in good health. Some clones in this sample may be carry-over from other donors' samples. V gene TRBV30 combines with J gene TRBJ2-3, with TRBD1 as a possible D gene (6 bases). The CDR3 nucleotides read TGTGCCTGGAGTGACTGGGCAGGGGACGCGGATACGCAGTATTTT. This sequence encodes CAWSDWAGDADTQYF.